The present TCR beta chain was sequenced within a study of human T cells and chemical hapten exposure. Study-wide results and caveats: Alopecia in the donors means their immune response may deviate from healthy people's. Counts of expanded TCRs at PT1 were positively correlated with patch test score.

Time point given: patch test 1, 2 weeks after DPC sensitization. Treatment in this sample: therapeutic diphenylcyclopropenone sensitization with weekly scalp DPC. Trimming shortened V by 5 bases and J by 10 bases, and 20 bases separated the two germline ends. Germline V gene sequence: CDR1 DFQATT, CDR2 SNEGSKA (reference sequence). This CDR3 has 13 amino acids. Library construction involved attaching unique molecular identifiers to individual cDNA molecules, which allowed quantitative, reproducible TCR counting. TCRdb ran MiXCR on the RACE reads and lists one entry per CDR3 protein. There are around 100,000 distinct CDR3 sequences in the sample; approximately 11% occur only once, and 3.5% lies in the top ten. In the case of this clonotype: Its antigen is not known.

The sequencing used whole blood, collected in connection with sensitization to the hapten diphenylcyclopropenone (DPC). The TCR originated in a woman in her thirties or forties with alopecia areata. Some clones in this sample may be carry-over from other donors' samples. The gene calls are TRBV20-1 and TRBJ1-1; D is unresolved. The CDR3 nucleotides read TGCAGTGCTCCCCCCCCCGCGGCCGATGGAGCTTTCTTT. As protein: CSAPPPAADGAFF.